This TCR beta chain came from a study of cytomegalovirus exposure and HLA in healthy donors. Primers for the PCR totalled 60 Vbeta and 13 Jbeta. Assay: immunoSEQ multiplex PCR; the TCRdb copy retains only in-frame clones and omits some. There are about 170,000 clones in the sample; 70% to 85% occur only once, and 4.8% lies in the top ten. Trimming removed 3 bases at V and 3 bases at J, with 13 bases between. CDR1 is SGHRS, CDR2 YFSETQ, per germline. The CDR3 covers 14 residues. Each donor's status was that of a healthy bone marrow donor. The TCR originated in a man aged 18 to 29 in good health and CMV-seronegative. Sequencing was performed on PBMCs. The chain recombines TRBV5-1 with TRBJ2-7; maybe TRBD1 (6 bases). The CDR3 loop reads CASSSRTDGYEQYF. Here the CDR3 DNA reads TGCGCCAGCAGCTCTAGGACAGATGGCTACGAGCAGTACTTC.